The next 21 T cell receptor beta chains were all read from a single sample in a study of T-cell memory formation after mild COVID-19. In TCRdb, the 5' RACE reads were re-called with MiXCR into one record per CDR3 protein. The profile shows a few hundred thousand distinct CDR3 sequences, 20% to 25% of them singletons. Sequencing was carried out using PBMCs or a T cell subset sorted from them (not recorded which). The source is an adult woman who had mild COVID-19 (a few samples of this study predate the infection). Cell type and time point are not known.

This chain links TRBV9 with TRBJ1-6; the D is unclear. The V end was cut by 0 bases, the J end by 9 bases, with 7 bases between. This CDR3 has 13 amino acids. Germline V CDR1 and CDR2: SGDLS, YYNGEE. The CDR3 loop is CASSVAGASPLHF. CDR3 coding DNA: TGTGCCAGCAGCGTAGCTGGAGCTTCACCCCTCCACTTT.

This chain connects TRBV27 to TRBJ2-1, with a possible D match to TRBD2 (7 bases). Trimming took 6 bases from V and 1 from J, leaving 13 bases between them. Germline V lookup: CDR1 MNHEY, CDR2 SMNVEV (reference sequence). This CDR3 is built from 15 residues. The CDR3: CASRVGGGSYNEQFF. Here the CDR3 DNA reads TGTGCCAGCAGGGTAGGGGGGGGATCCTACAATGAGCAGTTCTTC.

This chain connects TRBV25-1 to TRBJ1-6; tentative D call: TRBD1 (6 bases). With 5 bases removed from V and 7 bases from J, the gap between germline ends came to 12 bases. Germline-derived CDR1 and CDR2 are MGHDK and SYGVNS. The CDR3 has 14 residues. Here the CDR3 DNA reads TGTGCCAGCAGTACGACAGGCTACAATTCACCCCTCCACTTT. Translation: CASSTTGYNSPLHF.

The chain has TRBV12-3 or TRBV12-4 and TRBJ2-1, with TRBD2 matching 8 bases. V trimming: 4 bases; J trimming: 7 bases; junction bases outside the gene matches: 9. The CDR3 contains 15 residues. CDR3 residues: CASSSGLAAVNEQFF. DNA for the CDR3: TGTGCCAGCAGTTCCGGACTAGCCGCGGTGAATGAGCAGTTCTTC.

The chain carries TRBV7-9 and TRBJ1-2; maybe TRBD1 (6 bases). This CDR3 has 13 amino acids. V was pared by 5 bases and J by 4 bases, with 11 bases between. Germline V CDR1 and CDR2: SEHNR, FQNEAQ (reference sequence). In nucleotides, the CDR3 is TGTGCCAGCAGCGTGGACAGATCCTATGGCTACACCTTC. Residues: CASSVDRSYGYTF.

The sample holds a few counts of this clonotype. This chain uses TRBV7-9 with TRBJ1-1; D unclear. The CDR3 length is 11 residues. The V and J ends lost 7 bases and 3 bases respectively, with 6 bases between them. The germline V gene has CDR1 SEHNR and CDR2 FQNEAQ (reference sequence). CDR3 protein: CASITDTEAFF. In DNA form, the CDR3 reads TGTGCCAGCATCACGGACACTGAAGCTTTCTTT. The complete variable domain, with remaining parts taken from reference TRBV7-9 and TRBJ1-1, reads DTGVSQNPRHKITKRGQNVTFRCDPISEHNRLYWYRQTLGQGPEFLTYFQNEAQLEKSRLLSDRFSAERPKGSFSTLEIQRTEQGDSAMYLCASITDTEAFFGQGTRLTVV.

This clonotype has just a few counts. The chain recombines TRBV7-3 with TRBJ1-6; 8 bases match TRBD1. V lost 5 bases, J lost 5 bases, and 5 bases stayed unmatched. Germline-derived CDR1 and CDR2 are SGHTA and FQGTGA. The CDR3 loop spans 15 amino acids. CDR3 amino acids: CASSPTGGDNSPLHF. The CDR3 region has the DNA TGTGCCAGCAGCCCCACAGGGGGGGATAATTCACCCCTCCACTTT.

The chain combines TRBV3-1 with TRBJ1-2, with no clear D. Germline CDR1 LGHDT, CDR2 YNNKEL (reference sequence). The CDR3 extends over 15 amino acids. Trimming stripped 6 bases from V and 8 bases from J, with 22 bases between. DNA of the CDR3: TGTGCCAGCAGTCAGACTTCCGGGAGCTTGGGGGGCTACACCTTC. Its translation: CASSQTSGSLGGYTF.

This clonotype was recorded a few times. The V gene is TRBV12-3 or TRBV12-4, the J gene TRBJ2-2, with 7 bases aligning to TRBD1. V was pared by 6 bases and J by 1 base, with 17 bases of the junction left unmatched. The length of the CDR3 is 19 residues. The CDR3: CASSPTLGQLRENTGELFF. The CDR3 DNA sequence: TGTGCCAGCAGCCCAACCCTGGGACAGTTGAGGGAGAACACCGGGGAGCTGTTTTTT.

This clonotype was seen many times. V gene TRBV29-1 combines with J gene TRBJ1-2; D is uncertain. Germline V gene lookup returns CDR1 SQVTM and CDR2 ANQGSEA. The CDR3 spans 13 residues. Between the trimmed V and J ends, which lost 5 bases and 8 bases, there was a span of 18 bases. CDR3 sequence reads: CSVKGSSLSGYTF. CDR3 bases: TGCAGCGTTAAAGGGTCATCCCTTAGCGGCTACACCTTC.

This clonotype showed up just a few times. V is TRBV24-1 and J is TRBJ2-5, with D perhaps matching TRBD1 (6 bases). The CDR3 sequence is 14 residues long. Trimming removed 3 bases from V and 2 bases from J, with 9 bases in between. Germline CDR1 and CDR2: KGHDR and SFDVKD. The CDR3 sequence: CATSDAGVQETQYF. In DNA form, the CDR3 reads TGTGCCACCAGTGATGCAGGGGTTCAAGAGACCCAGTACTTC.

The V and J genes are TRBV6-1 and TRBJ1-5; D might be TRBD1 (5 bases). The length of the CDR3 is 13 residues. Germline V gene data show CDR1 as MNHNS and CDR2 as SASEGT. V was trimmed by 3 bases and J by 7 bases, leaving 10 bases between them. The CDR3 sequence is CASSEQGFQPQHF. The DNA for the CDR3 is TGTGCCAGCAGTGAGCAGGGCTTCCAGCCCCAGCATTTT.

The chain combines TRBV2 with TRBJ1-1, with D unclear. The CDR3 is 12 amino acids. The germline V and J ends were trimmed by 3 bases and 3 bases, with 5 bases remaining between them. Looked up from germline, CDR1 is SNHLY and CDR2 is FYNNEI. The CDR3 DNA sequence: TGTGCCAGCAGTGACGGGTACACTGAAGCTTTCTTT. Translating it yields CASSDGYTEAFF.

In this sample, this clonotype turned up a few times. The chain links TRBV7-2 to TRBJ2-1; 13 positions agree with TRBD2. The germline gives CDR1 SGHTA, CDR2 FQGNSA. This CDR3 is built from 18 residues. Losses at the gene ends were 0 bases for V and 7 bases for J; bases not matched to a gene: 9. The DNA for the CDR3 is TGTGCCAGCAGCTTAGCGGAACTAGCGGGAGGGCCTGGAAATGAGCAGTTCTTC. Its translation: CASSLAELAGGPGNEQFF.

The chain carries TRBV6-1 and TRBJ1-2; D not certain. The germline gives CDR1 MNHNS, CDR2 SASEGT. This CDR3 has 13 residues. The V end lost 2 bases, the J end lost 8 bases, and 12 bases lay between the germline ends. In DNA form, the CDR3 reads TGTGCCAGCAGTGAAAGTCCCGGGTTCGGCTACACCTTC. Amino acid sequence: CASSESPGFGYTF.

This clonotype was observed a few times. The genes are TRBV29-1 and TRBJ2-3, with 11 bases that match TRBD2. This CDR3 spans 15 amino acids. Germline V CDR1 and CDR2: SQVTM, ANQGSEA. With 6 bases clipped from V and 3 bases from J, the junction kept 8 bases outside the gene matches. CDR3 in amino acids: CSVLTSGSETDTQYF. The CDR3 coding sequence is TGCAGCGTCCTTACTAGCGGGAGTGAGACAGATACGCAGTATTTT.

The CDR3, as DNA: TGTGCCAGCAGCAAAGCGGTCTGGACCGGGGAGCTGTTTTTT. It specifies CASSKAVWTGELFF. The chain is built from TRBV14 and TRBJ2-2, with D perhaps matching TRBD2 (5 bases). The V end lost 5 bases, the J end lost 5 bases, and 12 bases lay between the germline ends. Germline CDR1 reads SGHDN; CDR2 reads FVKESK. This CDR3 region has 14 residues.

The gene calls are TRBV12-3 or TRBV12-4 and TRBJ1-2; no clear D gene. V gave up 5 bases and J gave up 8 bases, with 15 bases separating them. The CDR3 has 13 residues. The CDR3 nucleotides read TGTGCCAGCAGTGACGGCGGGTTCGACGGCTACACCTTC. It codes for CASSDGGFDGYTF.

Details on this clonotype: One end of the junction varies from germline; a read error may be responsible. The rearrangement uses TRBV6-2 or TRBV6-3 and TRBJ2-3, with D perhaps TRBD2 (5 bases). Germline V gene sequence: CDR1 MNHEY, CDR2 SVGEGT. This CDR3 contains 18 residues. The CDR3 spells CAGSHRDRWAGVEDTQYF. CDR3 DNA sequence: TGTGCCGGCAGTCACCGGGATCGCTGGGCGGGTGTTGAGGATACGCAGTATTTT.

This clonotype was counted ten times or more. The rearrangement joins TRBV5-1 to TRBJ1-6; D uncertain. Germline V gene sequence: CDR1 SGHRS, CDR2 YFSETQ. V lost 0 bases to trimming and J lost 4 bases, with 8 bases between them. The CDR3 consists of 15 residues. CDR3 region: CASSLEPPYNSPLHF. Written as DNA, the CDR3 is TGCGCCAGCAGCTTGGAACCACCTTATAATTCACCCCTCCACTTT.

The chain carries TRBV3-1 and TRBJ1-4; D remains ambiguous. The germline CDR1 and CDR2 sequences are LGHDT and YNNKEL (reference sequence). V was pared by 1 base and J by 10 bases, with 7 bases between. The CDR3 consists of 12 residues. The CDR3 protein is CASSQGPGKLFF. The CDR3 DNA sequence: TGTGCCAGCAGCCAAGGGCCGGGAAAACTGTTTTTT.